Reported below is one TCR beta chain. The antigen is undetermined. This sample stems from a study of T-cell memory formation after mild COVID-19. About the study: In these data, TCR clusters were largely donor specific. Overall study findings and caveats: Later expanders leaned CD4+, whereas day 15 to 85 contracting clones were balanced CD4/CD8.

TCRdb independently ran MiXCR on the 5' RACE reads; one entry per CDR3 protein. The data show hundreds of thousands of distinct CDR3 sequences, 15% to 20% seen once. There are 15 residues in the CDR3. V lost 1 base, J lost 5 bases, and 13 bases lay in between. CDR1 is SGHRS and CDR2 is YFSETQ in the germline V gene. J is TRBJ2-1 and V is TRBV5-1; weak D call: TRBD1 (5 bases). The receptor was isolated from an adult woman who had mild COVID-19 (a few samples of this study predate the infection). Cell type and time point are not known. The material sequenced was PBMCs or a T cell subset sorted from them (not recorded which). In DNA, the CDR3 is TGCGCCAGCAGCTTGTTGCAGGGCGTCGACAATGAGCAGTTCTTC. Amino acids: CASSLLQGVDNEQFF.